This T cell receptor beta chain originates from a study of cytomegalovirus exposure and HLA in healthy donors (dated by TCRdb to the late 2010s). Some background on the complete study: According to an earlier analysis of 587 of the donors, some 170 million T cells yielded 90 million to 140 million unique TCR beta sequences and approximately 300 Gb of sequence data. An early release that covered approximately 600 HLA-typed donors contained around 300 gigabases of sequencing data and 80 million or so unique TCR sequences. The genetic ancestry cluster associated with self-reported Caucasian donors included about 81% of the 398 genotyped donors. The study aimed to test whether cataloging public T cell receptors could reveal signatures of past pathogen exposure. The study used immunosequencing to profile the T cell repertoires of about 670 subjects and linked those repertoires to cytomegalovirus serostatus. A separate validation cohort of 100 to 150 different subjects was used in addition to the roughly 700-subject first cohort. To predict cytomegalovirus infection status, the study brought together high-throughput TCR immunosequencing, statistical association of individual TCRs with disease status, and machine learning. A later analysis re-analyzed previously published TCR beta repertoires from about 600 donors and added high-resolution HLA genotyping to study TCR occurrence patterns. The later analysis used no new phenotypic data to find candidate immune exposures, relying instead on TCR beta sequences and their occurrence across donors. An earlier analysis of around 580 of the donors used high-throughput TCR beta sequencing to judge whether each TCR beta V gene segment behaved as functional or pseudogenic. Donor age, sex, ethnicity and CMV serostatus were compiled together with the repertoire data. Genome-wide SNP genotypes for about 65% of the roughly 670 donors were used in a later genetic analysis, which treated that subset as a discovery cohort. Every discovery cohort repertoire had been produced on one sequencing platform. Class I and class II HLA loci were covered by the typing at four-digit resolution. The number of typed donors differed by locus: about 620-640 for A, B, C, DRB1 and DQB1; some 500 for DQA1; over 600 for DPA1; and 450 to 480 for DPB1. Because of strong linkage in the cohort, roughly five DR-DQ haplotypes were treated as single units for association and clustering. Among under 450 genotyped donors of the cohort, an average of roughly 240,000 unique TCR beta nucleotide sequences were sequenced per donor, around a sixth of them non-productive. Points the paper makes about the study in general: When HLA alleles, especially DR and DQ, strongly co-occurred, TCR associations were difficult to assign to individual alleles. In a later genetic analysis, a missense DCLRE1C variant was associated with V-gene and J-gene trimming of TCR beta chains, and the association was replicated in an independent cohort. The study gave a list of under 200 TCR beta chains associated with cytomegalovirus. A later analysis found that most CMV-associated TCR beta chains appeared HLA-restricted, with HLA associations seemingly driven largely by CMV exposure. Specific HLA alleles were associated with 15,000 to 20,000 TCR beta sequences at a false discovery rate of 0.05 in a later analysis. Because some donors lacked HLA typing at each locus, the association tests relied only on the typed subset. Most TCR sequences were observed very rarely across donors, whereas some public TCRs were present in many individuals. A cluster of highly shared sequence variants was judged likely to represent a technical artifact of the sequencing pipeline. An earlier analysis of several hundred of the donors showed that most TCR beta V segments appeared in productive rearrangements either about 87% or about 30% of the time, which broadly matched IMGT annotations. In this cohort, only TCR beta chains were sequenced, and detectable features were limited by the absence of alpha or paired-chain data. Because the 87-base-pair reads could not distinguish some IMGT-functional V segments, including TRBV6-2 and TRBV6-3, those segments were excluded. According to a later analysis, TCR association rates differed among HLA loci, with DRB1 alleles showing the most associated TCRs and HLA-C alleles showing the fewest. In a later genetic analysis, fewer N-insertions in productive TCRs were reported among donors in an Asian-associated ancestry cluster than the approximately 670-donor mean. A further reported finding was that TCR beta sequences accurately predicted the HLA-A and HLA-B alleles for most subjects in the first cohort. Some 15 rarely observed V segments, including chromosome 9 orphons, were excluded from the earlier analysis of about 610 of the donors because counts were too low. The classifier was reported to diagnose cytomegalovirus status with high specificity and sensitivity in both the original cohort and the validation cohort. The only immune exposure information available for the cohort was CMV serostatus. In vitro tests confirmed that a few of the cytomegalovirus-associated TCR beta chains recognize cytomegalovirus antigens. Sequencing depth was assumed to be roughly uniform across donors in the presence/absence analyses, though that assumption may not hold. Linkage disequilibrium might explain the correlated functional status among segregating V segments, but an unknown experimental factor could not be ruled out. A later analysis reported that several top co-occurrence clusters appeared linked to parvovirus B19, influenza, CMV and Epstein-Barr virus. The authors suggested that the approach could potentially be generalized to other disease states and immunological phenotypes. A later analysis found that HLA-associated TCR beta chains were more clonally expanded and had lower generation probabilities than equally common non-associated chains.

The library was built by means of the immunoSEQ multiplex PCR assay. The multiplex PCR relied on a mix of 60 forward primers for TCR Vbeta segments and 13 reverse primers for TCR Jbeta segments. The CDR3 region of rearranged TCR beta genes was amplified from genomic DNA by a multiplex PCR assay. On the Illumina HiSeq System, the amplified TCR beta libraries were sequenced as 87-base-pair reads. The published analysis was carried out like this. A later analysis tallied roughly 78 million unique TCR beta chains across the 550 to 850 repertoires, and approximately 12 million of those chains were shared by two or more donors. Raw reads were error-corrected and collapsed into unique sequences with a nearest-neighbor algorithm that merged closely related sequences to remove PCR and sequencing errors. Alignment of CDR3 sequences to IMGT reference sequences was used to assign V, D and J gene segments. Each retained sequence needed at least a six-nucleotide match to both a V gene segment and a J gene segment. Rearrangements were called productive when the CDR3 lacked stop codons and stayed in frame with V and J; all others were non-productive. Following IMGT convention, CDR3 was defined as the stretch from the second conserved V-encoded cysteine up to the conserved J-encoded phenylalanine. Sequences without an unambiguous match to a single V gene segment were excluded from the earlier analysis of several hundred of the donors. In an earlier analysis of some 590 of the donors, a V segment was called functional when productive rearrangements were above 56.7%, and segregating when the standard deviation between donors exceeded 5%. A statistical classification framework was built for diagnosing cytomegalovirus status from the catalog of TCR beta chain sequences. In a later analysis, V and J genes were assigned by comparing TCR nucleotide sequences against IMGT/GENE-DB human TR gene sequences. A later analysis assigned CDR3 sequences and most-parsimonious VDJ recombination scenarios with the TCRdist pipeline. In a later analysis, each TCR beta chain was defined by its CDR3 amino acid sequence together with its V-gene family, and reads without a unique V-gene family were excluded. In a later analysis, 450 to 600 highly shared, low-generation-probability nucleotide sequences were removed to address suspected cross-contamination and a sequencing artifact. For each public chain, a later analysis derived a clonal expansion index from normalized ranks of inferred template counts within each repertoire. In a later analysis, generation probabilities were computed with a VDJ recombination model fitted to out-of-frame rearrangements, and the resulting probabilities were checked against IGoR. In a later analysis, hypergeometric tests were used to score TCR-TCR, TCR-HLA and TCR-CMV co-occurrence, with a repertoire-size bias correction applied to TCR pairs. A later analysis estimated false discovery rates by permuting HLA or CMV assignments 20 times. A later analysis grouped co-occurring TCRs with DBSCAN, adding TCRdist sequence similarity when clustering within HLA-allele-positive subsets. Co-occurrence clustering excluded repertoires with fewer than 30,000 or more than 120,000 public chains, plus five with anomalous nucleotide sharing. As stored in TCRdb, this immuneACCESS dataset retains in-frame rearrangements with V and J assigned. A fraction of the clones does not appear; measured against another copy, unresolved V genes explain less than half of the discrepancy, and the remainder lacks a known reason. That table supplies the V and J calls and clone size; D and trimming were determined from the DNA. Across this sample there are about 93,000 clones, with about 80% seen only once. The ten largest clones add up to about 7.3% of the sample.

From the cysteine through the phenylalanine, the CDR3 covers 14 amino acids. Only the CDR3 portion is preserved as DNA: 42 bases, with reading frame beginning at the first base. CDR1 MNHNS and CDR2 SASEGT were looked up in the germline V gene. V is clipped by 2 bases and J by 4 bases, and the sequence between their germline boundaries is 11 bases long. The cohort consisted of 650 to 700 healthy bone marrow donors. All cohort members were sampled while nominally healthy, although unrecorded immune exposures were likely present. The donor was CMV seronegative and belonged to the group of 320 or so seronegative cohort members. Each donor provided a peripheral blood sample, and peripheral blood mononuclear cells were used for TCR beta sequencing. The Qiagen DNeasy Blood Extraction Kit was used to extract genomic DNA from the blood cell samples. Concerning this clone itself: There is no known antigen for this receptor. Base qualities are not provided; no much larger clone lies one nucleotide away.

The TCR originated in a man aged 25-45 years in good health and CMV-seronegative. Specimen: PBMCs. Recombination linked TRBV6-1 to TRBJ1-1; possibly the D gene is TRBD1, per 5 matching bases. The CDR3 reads CASSESGGVTEAFF. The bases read TGTGCCAGCAGTGAATCTGGGGGGGTCACTGAAGCTTTCTTT.